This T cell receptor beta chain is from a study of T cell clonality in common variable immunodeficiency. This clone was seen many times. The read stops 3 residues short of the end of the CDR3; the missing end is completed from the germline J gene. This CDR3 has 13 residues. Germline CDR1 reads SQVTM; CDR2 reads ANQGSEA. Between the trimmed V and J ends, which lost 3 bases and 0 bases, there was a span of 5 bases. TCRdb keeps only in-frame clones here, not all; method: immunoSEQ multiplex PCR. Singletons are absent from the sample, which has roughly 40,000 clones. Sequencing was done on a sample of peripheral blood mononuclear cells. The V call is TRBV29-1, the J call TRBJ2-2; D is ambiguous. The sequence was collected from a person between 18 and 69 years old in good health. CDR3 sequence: CSVDSSNTGELFF. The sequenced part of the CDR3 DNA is TGCAGCGTTGATTCGTCGAACACCGGGGAG.